Shown below are 17 T cell receptor beta chains from a single sample sequenced in a study of blood T cell repertoires in COVID-19. Sequenced by immunoSEQ multiplex PCR; TCRdb stores in-frame clones only, minus some. This table has a few hundred thousand clones, roughly 83% appearing once. Sequencing was carried out using peripheral blood. These receptors were collected from a man at least 80 years old with acute or convalescent COVID-19.

The chain joins TRBV6-1 to TRBJ2-3; 8 bases are a match to TRBD1. With V trimmed by 3 bases and J by 7 bases, 6 bases remained unmatched. The germline V gene has CDR1 MNHNS and CDR2 SASEGT. The CDR3 loop spans 14 amino acids. The CDR3 region has the DNA TGTGCCAGCAGTGACCAGGGGGCCGGGAATACGCAGTATTTT. It codes for CASSDQGAGNTQYF.

V gene TRBV6-5 combines with J gene TRBJ1-2; TRBD1 matches at 9 bases. Germline lookup yields CDR1 MNHEY and CDR2 SVGAGI. This CDR3 comprises 14 residues. The V and J ends lost 7 bases and 5 bases, in that order; junction bases with no gene match: 8. The CDR3 is CASTTGTGRYGYTF. The CDR3 DNA reads as TGTGCCAGCACCACTGGGACAGGGCGATATGGCTACACCTTC.

This chain joins TRBV5-4 and TRBJ2-1; 8 bases fit TRBD2. Germline V gene sequence: CDR1 SGHNT, CDR2 YYREEE (reference sequence). V lost 5 bases, J lost 4 bases, and 8 bases stayed unmatched. The CDR3 spans 15 residues. The CDR3 is CASRAGGESYNEQFF. The CDR3 region has the DNA TGTGCCAGCAGGGCCGGGGGGGAGTCGTACAATGAGCAGTTCTTC.

V usage is TRBV18 and J usage is TRBJ1-3; 9 bases agree with TRBD1. V lost 3 bases to trimming and J lost 3 bases; unmatched junction nucleotides: 3. Looked up from germline, CDR1 is KGHSH and CDR2 is LQKENI. This CDR3 comprises 15 residues. CDR3 loop: CASSPGTGSGNTIYF. The CDR3 region has the DNA TGTGCCAGCTCACCCGGGACAGGGAGTGGAAACACCATATATTTT.

V and J are TRBV15 and TRBJ2-1, with TRBD2 matching over 8 bases. Per germline, CDR1 LNHNV and CDR2 YYDKDF (reference sequence). V was clipped by 1 base and J by 5 bases; unmatched bases: 7. This CDR3 is 16 amino acids long. CDR3 sequence reads: CATSRGGLAFNNEQFF. The CDR3 DNA is TGTGCCACCAGCAGAGGAGGACTAGCATTTAACAATGAGCAGTTCTTC.

This clone came up a few times. The chain has TRBV7-2 and TRBJ1-5; D remains ambiguous. With 1 base removed from V and 7 bases from J, the gap between germline ends came to 8 bases. The CDR3 spans 13 residues. The germline V gene has CDR1 SGHTA and CDR2 FQGNSA. CDR3 sequence (DNA): TGTGCCAGCAGCTTAGATCCTCGGCAGCCCCAGCATTTT. Its translation: CASSLDPRQPQHF.

As concerns this clone: One end of the junction does not line up with germline, which may come from a read error. The gene calls are TRBV7-9 and TRBJ2-2, with D possibly being TRBD1 (6 bases). This CDR3 spans 14 amino acids. The V gene's germline CDR1 is SEHNR and CDR2 FQNEAQ (reference sequence). The CDR3: CASSPGANSGELFF. The CDR3 DNA is TGTGCCAGCAGCCCAGGGGCGAACTCCGGGGAGCTGTTTTTT.

The chain joins TRBV19 to TRBJ1-2; D gene unclear. V lost 6 bases and J lost 1, with 21 bases in between. Germline V gene lookup returns CDR1 LNHDA and CDR2 SQIVND (reference sequence). CDR3 size: 17 residues. The chain's CDR3 is CASSPLVKRGYNYGYTF. CDR3 coding DNA: TGTGCCAGTAGCCCTCTCGTAAAACGGGGTTATAACTATGGCTACACCTTC.

The rearrangement links TRBV9 to TRBJ2-1, with D perhaps TRBD2 (6 bases). Germline lookup yields CDR1 SGDLS and CDR2 YYNGEE. Deletions cut 2 bases from V and 5 bases from J, with 14 bases between. The CDR3 extends over 15 amino acids. CDR3 amino acids: CASSVYGSADNEQFF. CDR3 bases: TGTGCCAGCAGCGTGTACGGGAGTGCGGACAATGAGCAGTTCTTC.

V gene TRBV2 combines with J gene TRBJ2-2; 8 nucleotides align to TRBD2. The CDR3 is 18 amino acids. Germline V lookup: CDR1 SNHLY, CDR2 FYNNEI. V dropped 6 bases and J dropped 1; count of bases not matched to a gene: 13. The CDR3 bases are TGTGCCAGCAGCTCACCATCGGGGGGGCGGAGGAACACCGGGGAGCTGTTTTTT. It encodes CASSSPSGGRRNTGELFF.

The rearrangement joins TRBV24-1 to TRBJ2-4; D may be TRBD1 (6 bases). V lost 4 bases and J lost 8, with 14 bases in between. Germline CDR1 and CDR2: KGHDR and SFDVKD. CDR3 length: 14 amino acids. CDR3 residues: CATSDPGRTDIQYF. As DNA, the CDR3 is TGTGCCACCAGTGACCCGGGGCGGACAGACATTCAGTACTTC.

This clone was seen once. The chain has TRBV6-5 and TRBJ2-5; TRBD2 is a possible D gene (6 bases). The CDR3 has 14 amino acids. Germline-derived CDR1 and CDR2 are MNHEY and SVGAGI. Between the trimmed V and J ends, which lost 2 bases and 5 bases, there was a span of 12 bases. The DNA of the CDR3 is TGTGCCAGCAGTTACGTTGCGGGGCCGGAGACCCAGTACTTC. This sequence encodes CASSYVAGPETQYF.

The chain combines TRBV10-3 with TRBJ1-1, with TRBD1 matching 7 bases. Per the germline V gene, CDR1 is ENHRY and CDR2 is SYGVKD. The CDR3 runs 14 residues. J gave up 1 base and V 3 bases, and 2 bases lay outside the gene matches. CDR3 sequence reads: CAISEQGSNTEAFF. CDR3 in DNA: TGTGCCATCAGTGAACAGGGGTCGAACACTGAAGCTTTCTTT.

This clone was observed a few times. The chain recombines TRBV3-1 (or the pseudogene TRBV3-2) with TRBJ1-4; TRBD1 is a possible D gene (5 bases). Per germline, CDR1 LGHDT and CDR2 YNNKEL (reference sequence). The CDR3 sequence is 14 residues long. V lost 5 bases to trimming and J lost 6 bases, with 13 bases between them. The CDR3 protein is CASSYSTAYEKLFF. The DNA for the CDR3 is TGTGCCAGCAGCTACTCGACAGCGTATGAAAAACTGTTTTTT.

The chain uses TRBV7-2 and TRBJ1-2, with D unclear. In germline, CDR1 is SGHTA, CDR2 FQGNSA. CDR3 length: 15 amino acids. V gave up 5 bases and J gave up 0 bases, with 13 bases separating them. In DNA form, the CDR3 reads TGTGCCAGCAGCCCCCGTCCAGATCCTAACTATGGCTACACCTTC. The encoded protein is CASSPRPDPNYGYTF.

This chain joins TRBV6-6 and TRBJ1-2, with TRBD1 matching 9 bases. The CDR3 is made up of 14 amino acids. The V segment lost 6 bases and the J segment 8 bases; nucleotides outside the gene matches: 10. The germline V gene has CDR1 MNHNY and CDR2 SVGAGI (reference sequence). The chain's CDR3 is CASSRRQGVGGYTF. CDR3 coding DNA: TGTGCCAGCAGCCGCCGACAGGGGGTGGGAGGCTACACCTTC.

Regarding this clone: The same CDR3 can be traced to other DNA sequences in this sample. The chain has TRBV18 and TRBJ2-5; D might be TRBD1 (5 bases). This CDR3 contains 13 residues. The V end lost 3 bases, the J end lost 1 base, and 6 bases lay between the germline ends. Germline V CDR1 and CDR2: KGHSH, LQKENI. Here the CDR3 DNA reads TGTGCCAGCTCACCGGGGCTCCAAGAGACCCAGTACTTC. Translating gives CASSPGLQETQYF. Supplemented by reference TRBV18 and TRBJ2-5, the full variable domain reads NAGVMQNPRHLVRRRGQEARLRCSPMKGHSHVYWYRQLPEEGLKFMVYLQKENIIDESGMPKERFSAEFPKEGPSILRIQQVVRGDSAAYFCASSPGLQETQYFGPGTRLLVL.